Presented here are 2 T cell receptor beta chains from one specimen sequenced in a study of a mutant IDH1 vaccine in newly diagnosed glioma. TCRdb's copy holds only in-frame clones and misses some; the assay was immunoSEQ multiplex PCR. The sample carries roughly 86,000 clones, around three quarters recorded once. Time point in this sample: baseline, week 1 (first vaccination visit). Documented treatment: pre-vaccination baseline after standard-of-care therapy. The sequencing used PBMCs, collected from a glioma patient treated with radiotherapy, temozolomide or both. These receptors were obtained from a man between 40 and 49 years old with glioma.

The chain carries TRBV20-1 and TRBJ2-1; D is perhaps TRBD1 (6 bases). V lost 1 base to trimming and J lost 16 bases, with 11 bases between them. CDR3 length: 10 amino acids. Germline V lookup: CDR1 DFQATT, CDR2 SNEGSKA (reference sequence). CDR3 nucleotides: TGCAGTGCTAGAGTCGACAGGCTCTTCTTC. Protein: CSARVDRLFF.

The rearrangement links TRBV5-1 to TRBJ1-2, with 8 bases fitting TRBD1. Losses at the gene ends were 3 bases for V and 2 bases for J; bases not matched to a gene: 6. Per germline, CDR1 SGHRS and CDR2 YFSETQ. CDR3 size: 15 residues. CDR3 amino acids: CASSSTGTGNYGYTF. As DNA, the CDR3 is TGCGCCAGCAGCTCGACCGGGACAGGCAACTATGGCTACACCTTC.